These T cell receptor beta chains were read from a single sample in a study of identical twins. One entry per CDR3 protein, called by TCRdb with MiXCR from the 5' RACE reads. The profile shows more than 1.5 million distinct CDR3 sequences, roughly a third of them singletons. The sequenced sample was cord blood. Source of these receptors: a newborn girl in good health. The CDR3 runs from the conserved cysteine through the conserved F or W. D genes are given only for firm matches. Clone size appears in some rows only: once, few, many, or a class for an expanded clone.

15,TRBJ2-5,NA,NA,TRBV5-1,CASSPSRAYQETQYF,TGCGCCAGCAGCCCATCGCGGGCATACCAAGAGACCCAGTACTTC
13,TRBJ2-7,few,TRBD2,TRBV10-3,CAIAGGGLYEQYF,TGTGCCATCGCCGGGGGGGGCCTCTACGAGCAGTACTTC
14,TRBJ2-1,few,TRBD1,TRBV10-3,CAISAGTGVGEQFF,TGTGCCATCAGCGCCGGGACAGGGGTTGGTGAGCAGTTCTTC
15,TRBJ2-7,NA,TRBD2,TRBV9,CACSGPPGLEYEQYF,TGTGCCTGCAGCGGGCCCCCGGGACTAGAGTACGAGCAGTACTTC
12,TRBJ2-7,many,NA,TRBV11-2,CASSLDVWEQYF,TGTGCCAGCAGCTTAGATGTGTGGGAGCAGTACTTC
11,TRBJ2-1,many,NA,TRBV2,CASSASNEQFF,TGTGCCAGCAGTGCCAGCAATGAGCAGTTCTTC
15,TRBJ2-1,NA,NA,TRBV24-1,CATMGTDLTYNEQFF,TGTGCCACCATGGGGACGGATCTCACCTACAATGAGCAGTTCTTC
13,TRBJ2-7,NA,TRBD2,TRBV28,CASRLAATYEQYF,TGTGCCAGCAGACTAGCGGCCACCTACGAGCAGTACTTC
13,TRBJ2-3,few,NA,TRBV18,CASSPDEEDTQYF,TGTGCCAGCTCACCAGACGAGGAAGATACGCAGTATTTT
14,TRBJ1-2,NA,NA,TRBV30,CAWSVLGGGYGYTF,TGTGCCTGGAGTGTACTGGGGGGAGGGTATGGCTACACCTTC
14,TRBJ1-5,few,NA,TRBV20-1,CSARDTPNSQPQHF,TGCAGTGCTCGGGACACTCCGAATAGTCAGCCCCAGCATTTT
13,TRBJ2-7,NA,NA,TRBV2,CASRPGAIYEQYF,TGTGCCAGCAGGCCAGGGGCGATCTACGAGCAGTACTTC
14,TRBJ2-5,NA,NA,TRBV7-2,CASSLDGGVRTQYF,TGTGCCAGCAGCTTAGACGGCGGGGTGAGGACCCAGTACTTC
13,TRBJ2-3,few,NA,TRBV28,CASSFDLTDTQYF,TGTGCCAGCAGTTTCGACCTCACAGATACGCAGTATTTT
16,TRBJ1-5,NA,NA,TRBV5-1,CASSLGGLSSNQPQHF,TGCGCCAGCAGCTTGGGGGGACTCTCTAGCAATCAGCCCCAGCATTTT
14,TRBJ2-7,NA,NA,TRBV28,CASSFFGGLYEQYF,TGTGCCAGCAGTTTCTTCGGGGGCCTCTACGAGCAGTACTTC
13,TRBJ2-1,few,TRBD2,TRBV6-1,CATSPRAGGHPFF,TGTGCCACCTCACCACGGGCGGGGGGGCACCCGTTCTTC
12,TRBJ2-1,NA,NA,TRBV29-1,CSVSRVHNEQFF,TGCAGCGTTAGTAGGGTTCACAATGAGCAGTTCTTC
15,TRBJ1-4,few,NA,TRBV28,CASSLWGDRVEKLFF,TGTGCCAGCAGTTTATGGGGTGACCGCGTAGAAAAACTGTTTTTT
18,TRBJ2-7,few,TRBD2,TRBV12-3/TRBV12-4,CASSLARTSGGFIDEQYF,TGTGCCAGCAGTTTAGCAAGGACTAGCGGGGGGTTCATCGACGAGCAGTACTTC
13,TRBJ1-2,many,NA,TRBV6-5,CASSYGGAGGYTF,TGTGCCAGCAGTTACGGGGGGGCCGGTGGCTACACCTTC
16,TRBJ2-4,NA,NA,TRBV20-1,CSARVQRDLAKNIQYF,TGCAGTGCTAGAGTCCAACGAGATCTAGCCAAAAACATTCAGTACTTC
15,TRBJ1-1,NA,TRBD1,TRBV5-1,CASSFTGGVNTEAFF,TGCGCCAGCAGCTTCACAGGGGGCGTGAACACTGAAGCTTTCTTT
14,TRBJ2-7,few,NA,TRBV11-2,CASSLGSFTYEQYF,TGTGCCAGCAGCTTAGGCAGCTTCACCTACGAGCAGTACTTC
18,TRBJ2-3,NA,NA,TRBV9,CAGSVGWRRKGSTDTQYF,TGTGCCGGCAGCGTAGGGTGGAGGCGGAAAGGTAGCACAGATACGCAGTATTTT
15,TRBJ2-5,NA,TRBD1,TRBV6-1,CASSDSGTGWETQYF,TGTGCCAGCAGTGACTCCGGGACAGGCTGGGAGACCCAGTACTTC
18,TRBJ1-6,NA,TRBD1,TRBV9,CASSVIPGGTGINSPLHF,TGTGCCAGCAGCGTAATTCCAGGCGGGACAGGGATTAATTCACCCCTCCACTTT
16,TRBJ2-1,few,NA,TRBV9,CASSVVGGSSYNEQFF,TGTGCCAGCAGCGTAGTGGGGGGAAGCTCCTACAATGAGCAGTTCTTC
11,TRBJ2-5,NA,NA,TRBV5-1,CASSWDNEQYF,TGCGCCAGCAGCTGGGACAATGAGCAGTACTTC
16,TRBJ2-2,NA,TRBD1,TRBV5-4,CASSSVDRGGTGELFF,TGTGCCAGCAGCAGTGTCGACAGGGGTGGCACCGGGGAGCTGTTTTTT
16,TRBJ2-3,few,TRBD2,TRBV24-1,CATSDIAGRSTDTQYF,TGTGCCACCAGTGACATAGCGGGACGATCCACAGATACGCAGTATTTT
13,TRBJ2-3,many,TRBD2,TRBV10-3,CAVGLGSTDTQYF,TGTGCCGTAGGACTAGGGAGCACAGATACGCAGTATTTT
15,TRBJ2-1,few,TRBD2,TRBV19,CAAESGRASRNEQFF,TGTGCCGCCGAAAGCGGGAGGGCCTCAAGAAATGAGCAGTTCTTC
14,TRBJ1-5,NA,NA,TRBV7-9,CASGGEYSNQPQHF,TGTGCCAGCGGGGGGGAATATAGCAATCAGCCCCAGCATTTT
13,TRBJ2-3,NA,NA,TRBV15,CATSMTSRDTQYF,TGTGCCACCAGCATGACCTCACGTGATACGCAGTATTTT
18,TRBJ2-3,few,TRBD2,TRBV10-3,CAISESRSTSGGTDTQYF,TGTGCCATCAGTGAGTCACGATCGACTAGCGGGGGCACAGATACGCAGTATTTT
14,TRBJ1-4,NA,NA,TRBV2,CASRRGAANEKLFF,TGTGCCAGCAGAAGGGGCGCGGCTAATGAAAAACTGTTTTTT
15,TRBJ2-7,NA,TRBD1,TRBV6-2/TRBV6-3,CASKSRGTGHYEQYF,TGTGCCAGCAAAAGCCGCGGGACAGGGCACTACGAGCAGTACTTC
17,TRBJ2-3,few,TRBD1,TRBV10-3,CAISESVGTGRTDTQYF,TGTGCCATCAGTGAGTCGGTCGGGACAGGCCGCACAGATACGCAGTATTTT
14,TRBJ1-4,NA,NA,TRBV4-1,CASSPLPVSQKLFF,TGCGCCAGCAGCCCGCTACCCGTCAGTCAAAAACTGTTTTTT
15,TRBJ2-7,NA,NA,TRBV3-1,CASSQGAPSSYEQYF,TGTGCCAGCAGCCAAGGGGCACCGAGCTCCTACGAGCAGTACTTC
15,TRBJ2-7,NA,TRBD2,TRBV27,CASSFRTSALYEQYF,TGTGCCAGCAGTTTCCGGACTAGCGCGCTCTACGAGCAGTACTTC
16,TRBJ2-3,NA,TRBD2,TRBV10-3,CAISDPAGGEVYTQYF,TGTGCCATCAGTGACCCAGCGGGGGGCGAGGTATATACGCAGTATTTT
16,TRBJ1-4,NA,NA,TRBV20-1,CSARGTTAATNEKLFF,TGCAGTGCTAGAGGAACGACAGCAGCAACTAATGAAAAACTGTTTTTT
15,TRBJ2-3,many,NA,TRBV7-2,CASSLAGFQTDTQYF,TGTGCCAGCAGCTTAGCCGGGTTTCAAACAGATACGCAGTATTTT
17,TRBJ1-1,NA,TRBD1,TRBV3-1,CASSQRDRELLNTEAFF,TGTGCCAGCAGCCAAAGGGACAGGGAGCTTTTGAACACTGAAGCTTTCTTT
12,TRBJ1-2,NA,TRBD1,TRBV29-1,CSGIDRVGGYTF,TGCAGCGGAATAGACAGGGTAGGAGGCTACACCTTC
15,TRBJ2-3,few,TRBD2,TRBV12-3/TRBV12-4,CASLTSGRTTDTQYF,TGTGCCAGCCTGACTAGCGGGAGGACCACAGATACGCAGTATTTT
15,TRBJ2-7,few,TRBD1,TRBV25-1,CASRRDRGSGYEQYF,TGTGCCAGCAGACGAGACAGGGGAAGTGGCTACGAGCAGTACTTC
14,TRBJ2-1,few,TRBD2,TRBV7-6,CASSSRLAGHEQFF,TGTGCCAGCAGCTCGAGACTAGCTGGCCATGAGCAGTTCTTC